A single sample is the source of the 13 T cell receptor beta chains below, sequenced in a study of CD8 T cells in ankylosing spondylitis. TCRdb re-called the 5' RACE reads with MiXCR, one entry per CDR3 protein. The table records a few hundred thousand distinct CDR3 sequences, 9.5% to 12% of them present only once. Sequencing was carried out using blood, either unsorted or a sorted T cell fraction (not recorded which). The receptors were gathered from a male donor with ankylosing spondylitis or in good health (not recorded which).

This clonotype occurred many times. V and J are TRBV20-1 and TRBJ2-1, with 11 bases fitting TRBD2. The CDR3 runs to 21 residues. In germline, CDR1 is DFQATT, CDR2 SNEGSKA (reference sequence). J lost 0 bases, V lost 6 bases, and 22 bases had no gene match. As DNA, the CDR3 is TGCAGTGCGCGTTACAGGGGGCGCGGAACTAGCGGGGGTCCCTCCTACAATGAGCAGTTCTTC. Translation: CSARYRGRGTSGGPSYNEQFF.

This clonotype showed up many times. J is TRBJ1-2 and V is TRBV5-5; no clear D. V was cut by 0 bases and J by 2 bases, with 8 bases left in between. The CDR3 loop spans 14 amino acids. The germline V gene has CDR1 SGHKS and CDR2 YYEKEE (reference sequence). The CDR3 coding sequence is TGTGCCAGCAGCTTGGGACATGGAAACTATGGCTACACCTTC. It specifies CASSLGHGNYGYTF.

This clonotype came up many times. The rearrangement uses TRBV28 and TRBJ2-3, with 8 positions matching TRBD1. Per the germline V gene, CDR1 is MDHEN and CDR2 is SYDVKM. This CDR3 contains 16 residues. V was clipped by 4 bases and J by 3 bases; unmatched bases: 9. CDR3 region: CASSYRSGGGTDTQYF. The CDR3 DNA sequence: TGTGCCAGCAGTTACCGGTCAGGGGGCGGGACAGATACGCAGTATTTT.

The V call is TRBV20-1, the J call TRBJ2-7; TRBD2 might be the D (5 bases). V dropped 0 bases and J dropped 6 bases, with 12 bases sitting between them. CDR1 and CDR2 (germline): DFQATT, SNEGSKA (reference sequence). The CDR3 runs 13 residues. The CDR3 nucleotides read TGCAGTGCTAGAGATTTGAGGGATGGCGAGCAGTACTTC. Its translation is CSARDLRDGEQYF.

This clonotype occurred many times. The chain employs TRBV20-1 and TRBJ2-1, with D maybe TRBD1 (5 bases). The length of the CDR3 is 14 residues. Trimming removed 2 bases at V and 8 bases at J, with 16 bases between. Germline V lookup: CDR1 DFQATT, CDR2 SNEGSKA (reference sequence). The CDR3 region has the DNA TGCAGTGCTAGAACGGCAGGGTTTACCGATGAGCAGTTCTTC. Protein sequence: CSARTAGFTDEQFF.

The chain combines TRBV12-3 or TRBV12-4 with TRBJ2-7; D might be TRBD1 or TRBD2, each matching 6 bases. This CDR3 comprises 14 residues. V lost 1 base and J 2 bases, leaving 9 bases between the germline ends. Here the CDR3 reads CASSLGGATYEQYF. In DNA form, the CDR3 reads TGTGCCAGCAGTTTAGGGGGGGCCACCTACGAGCAGTACTTC.

In this sample, this clonotype turned up many times. Here the CDR3 reads CASSPSGLAIRGQETQYF. CDR3 DNA: TGTGCCAGCAGTCCCTCGGGACTAGCGATCCGGGGTCAAGAGACCCAGTACTTC. The V and J genes are TRBV27 and TRBJ2-5; 10 positions agree with TRBD2. Germline V gives CDR1 MNHEY, CDR2 SMNVEV (reference sequence). The CDR3 is 18 amino acids. J was trimmed by 2 bases and V by 5 bases; bases with no gene match: 14.

This clonotype has only a few counts. The chain carries TRBV4-1 and TRBJ1-2; maybe TRBD1 (6 bases). This CDR3 is 16 amino acids long. Germline-derived CDR1 and CDR2 are MGHRA and YSYEKL. V lost 2 bases and J 5 bases, leaving 18 bases between the germline ends. Here the CDR3 reads CASSQPREGGKYGYTF. The CDR3 DNA follows: TGCGCCAGCAGCCAACCCCGCGAGGGGGGGAAGTATGGCTACACCTTC.

At least ten counts were recorded for this clonotype. The rearrangement joins TRBV5-1 to TRBJ2-3; no reliable D call. Germline V gene lookup returns CDR1 SGHRS and CDR2 YFSETQ. V lost 4 bases and J 4 bases, leaving 4 bases between the germline ends. CDR3 length: 11 residues. CDR3 DNA: TGCGCCAGCAGCATTTCAGATACGCAGTATTTT. Translating gives CASSISDTQYF.

The genes are TRBV7-3 and TRBJ2-3; 8 bases match TRBD2. V lost 6 bases, J lost 5 bases, and 10 bases stayed unmatched. This CDR3 is 15 amino acids long. Per the germline V gene, CDR1 is SGHTA and CDR2 is FQGTGA. The CDR3 bases are TGTGCCAGCAGTCCACTCGGGGGGGCCTTAGATACGCAGTATTTT. It yields the protein CASSPLGGALDTQYF. The full variable domain, completed using reference TRBV7-3 and TRBJ2-3, is GAGVSQTPSNKVTEKGKYVELRCDPISGHTALYWYRQSLGQGPEFLIYFQGTGAADDSGLPNDRFFAVRPEGSVSTLKIQRTERGDSAVYLCASSPLGGALDTQYFGPGTRLTVL.

This clonotype was observed at least ten times. The chain is built from TRBV3-1 and TRBJ2-2; the D gene could be TRBD1 or TRBD2 (5 bases each). The CDR3 extends over 14 amino acids. Per germline, CDR1 LGHDT and CDR2 YNNKEL (reference sequence). The V and J ends lost 1 base and 4 bases respectively, with 7 bases between them. The CDR3 loop is CASSQGGSTGELFF. The CDR3 DNA is TGTGCCAGCAGCCAAGGGGGGAGCACCGGGGAGCTGTTTTTT. Drawing the rest from reference TRBV3-1 and TRBJ2-2, the complete variable domain is DTAVSQTPKYLVTQMGNDKSIKCEQNLGHDTMYWYKQDSKKFLKIMFSYNNKELIINETVPNRFSPKSPDKAHLNLHINSLELGDSAVYFCASSQGGSTGELFFGEGSRLTVL.

This clonotype was counted many times. The genes are TRBV29-1 and TRBJ2-7, with D possibly TRBD1 on 5 matching bases. CDR3 length equals 12 residues. V was pared by 0 bases and J by 3 bases, with 6 bases between. Germline CDR1 SQVTM, CDR2 ANQGSEA. Written as DNA, the CDR3 is TGCAGCGTTGAAGATACAGGCTACGAGCAGTACTTC. It codes for CSVEDTGYEQYF.

This clonotype was observed many times. The genes are TRBV5-1 and TRBJ1-2; TRBD1 might be the D (6 bases). Germline CDR1 reads SGHRS; CDR2 reads YFSETQ. Trimming stripped 4 bases from V and 0 bases from J, with 16 bases between. The CDR3 has 16 amino acids. CDR3 nucleotides: TGCGCCAGCAGCCCGGGGGAGGGGGACTCTAACTATGGCTACACCTTC. Translation gives CASSPGEGDSNYGYTF.